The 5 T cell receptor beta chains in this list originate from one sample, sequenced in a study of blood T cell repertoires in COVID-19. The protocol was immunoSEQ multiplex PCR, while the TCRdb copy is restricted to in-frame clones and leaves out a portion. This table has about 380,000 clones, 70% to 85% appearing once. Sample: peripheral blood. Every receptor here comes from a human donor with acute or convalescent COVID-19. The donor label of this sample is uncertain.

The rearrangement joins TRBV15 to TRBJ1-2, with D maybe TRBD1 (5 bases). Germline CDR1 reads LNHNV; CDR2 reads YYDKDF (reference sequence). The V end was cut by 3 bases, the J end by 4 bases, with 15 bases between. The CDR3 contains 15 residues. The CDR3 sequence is CATSSDMGGPYGYTF. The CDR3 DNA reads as TGTGCCACCAGCAGTGACATGGGGGGTCCCTATGGCTACACCTTC.

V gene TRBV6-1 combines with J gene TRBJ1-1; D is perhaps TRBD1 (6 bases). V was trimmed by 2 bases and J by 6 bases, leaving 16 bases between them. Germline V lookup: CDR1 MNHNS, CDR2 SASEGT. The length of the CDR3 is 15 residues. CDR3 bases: TGTGCCAGCAGTGAATCCCCAGGGGCAAGGGCTGAAGCTTTCTTT. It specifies CASSESPGARAEAFF.

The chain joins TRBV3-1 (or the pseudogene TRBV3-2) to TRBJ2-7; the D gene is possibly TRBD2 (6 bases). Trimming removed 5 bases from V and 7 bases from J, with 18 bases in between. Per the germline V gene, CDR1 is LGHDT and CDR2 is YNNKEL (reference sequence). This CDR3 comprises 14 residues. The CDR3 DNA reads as TGTGCCAGCAGCATCCACAGGTCCGGGGGAGAGCAGTACTTC. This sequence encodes CASSIHRSGGEQYF.

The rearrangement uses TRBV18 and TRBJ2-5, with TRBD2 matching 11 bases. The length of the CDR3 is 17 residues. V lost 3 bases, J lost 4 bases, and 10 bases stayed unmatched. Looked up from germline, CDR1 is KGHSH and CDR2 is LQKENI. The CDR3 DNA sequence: TGTGCCAGCTCACCCCTAGCGGGAGGACAGGTTTTAGAGACCCAGTACTTC. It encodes CASSPLAGGQVLETQYF.

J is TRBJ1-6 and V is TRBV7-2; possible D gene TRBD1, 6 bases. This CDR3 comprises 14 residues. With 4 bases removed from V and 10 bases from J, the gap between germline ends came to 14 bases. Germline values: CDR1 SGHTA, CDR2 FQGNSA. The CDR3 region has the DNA TGTGCCAGCAGCTCGGGACATTTCAGGTCACCCCTCCACTTT. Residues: CASSSGHFRSPLHF. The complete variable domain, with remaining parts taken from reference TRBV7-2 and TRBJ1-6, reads GAGVSQSPSNKVTEKGKDVELRCDPISGHTALYWYRQSLGQGLEFLIYFQGNSAPDKSGLPSDRFSAERTGGSVSTLTIQRTQQEDSAVYLCASSSGHFRSPLHFGNGTRLTVT.